This entry lists 32 T cell receptor beta chains sequenced from one sample in a study of T cell repertoires in cytomegalovirus infection. TCRdb processed the reads anew with MiXCR; each CDR3 protein has one entry. Among hundreds of thousands of distinct CDR3 sequences listed, about 33% were seen once. The antigens of these receptors remain unknown. This material consisted of cultured PBMCs, taken from culture after CMV antigen stimulation. Receptors originate from a human donor in good health (CMV status not recorded). Some clones in this sample may be carry-over from other donors' samples.

Details on this clonotype: The junction departs from the called germline gene at one end, perhaps through a read error. The chain couples TRBV19 to TRBJ1-1, with 8 bases aligning to TRBD1. Germline V CDR1 and CDR2: LNHDA, SQIVND (reference sequence). The CDR3 is 13 amino acids. CDR3 amino acids: CAGSDTGGTEALF. The CDR3 DNA reads TGTGCCGGGTCGGACACAGGGGGAACTGAAGCTCTCTTT.

Comments on this clonotype: A much larger clone lies a single base off, so this may be a read error. The chain recombines TRBV7-6 with TRBJ1-6; D is undetermined. This CDR3 comprises 15 residues. Germline CDR1 reads SGHVS; CDR2 reads FNYEAQ. V was trimmed by 6 bases and J by 8 bases, leaving 17 bases between them. For the CDR3, the DNA is TGTGCCAGCAGACGGGGTGCGGGCGCGTATTCACCCCTCCACTTT. It encodes CASRRGAGAYSPLHF.

The rearrangement joins TRBV19 to TRBJ1-1; unclear D gene. The CDR3 runs to 12 residues. V was trimmed by 5 bases and J by 8 bases, leaving 12 bases between them. Germline V CDR1 and CDR2: LNHDA, SQIVND (reference sequence). The CDR3 here is CASSLKTAEAFF. In nucleotides, the CDR3 is TGTGCCAGTAGTCTAAAAACGGCGGAAGCTTTCTTT. The entire variable domain, with the rest obtained from reference TRBV19 and TRBJ1-1, is as follows: DGGITQSPKYLFRKEGQNVTLSCEQNLNHDAMYWYRQDPGQGLRLIYYSQIVNDFQKGDIAEGYSVSREKKESFPLTVTSAQKNPTAFYLCASSLKTAEAFFGQGTRLTVV.

A note on this clonotype: Possible read error: a much larger clone is one base away. The V gene is TRBV7-2, the J gene TRBJ1-1; 10 bases map to TRBD1. The CDR3 extends over 15 amino acids. Per the germline V gene, CDR1 is SGHTA and CDR2 is FQGNSA. CDR3 loop: CASGLPGTGDTEAFF. CDR3 nucleotide sequence: TGTGCCAGCGGCTTGCCGGGGACAGGGGATACTGAAGCTTTCTTT.

This chain uses TRBV15 with TRBJ2-4; 9 bases fit TRBD1. Per germline, CDR1 LNHNV and CDR2 YYDKDF (reference sequence). V dropped 1 base and J dropped 0; count of bases not matched to a gene: 7. The CDR3 is made up of 18 amino acids. CDR3 region: CATSRARTGDRAKNIQYF. The CDR3 region has the DNA TGTGCCACCAGCAGAGCCCGGACAGGGGACAGAGCCAAAAACATTCAGTACTTC.

This chain connects TRBV7-3 to TRBJ2-3, with 12 positions matching TRBD2. CDR1 is SGHTA and CDR2 is FQGTGA in the germline V gene. The CDR3 spans 17 residues. J gave up 4 bases and V 4 bases, and 9 bases lay outside the gene matches. The CDR3 protein is CASSSASGRAGPDTQYF. Written as DNA, the CDR3 is TGTGCCAGCAGCTCCGCTAGCGGGAGGGCCGGGCCAGATACGCAGTATTTT.

The J gene is TRBJ1-3, the V gene TRBV6-2 or TRBV6-3; D is unresolved. V was trimmed by 6 bases and J by 2 bases, leaving 8 bases between them. Germline CDR1 reads MNHEY; CDR2 reads SVGEGT. The CDR3 extends over 13 amino acids. CDR3 sequence reads: CASRSAPGNTIYF. In DNA form, the CDR3 reads TGTGCCAGCAGGTCGGCTCCTGGAAACACCATATATTTT.

This sequence joins TRBV2 and TRBJ1-5; 10 bases align to TRBD1. The V gene end was trimmed by 7 bases and the J gene end by 10 bases; junction bases not matched to a gene: 10. The CDR3 length is 14 residues. CDR1 SNHLY and CDR2 FYNNEI come from the germline V gene. Written as DNA, the CDR3 is TGTGCCAGCAAATTGACAGGGGGCTCTGATCCCCAGCATTTT. This gives the protein CASKLTGGSDPQHF.

This clonotype was counted only a few times. The chain joins TRBV7-2 to TRBJ2-1; 9 nucleotides line up with TRBD1. V lost 4 bases to trimming and J lost 9 bases; unmatched junction nucleotides: 13. The CDR3 is 16 residues long. Per germline, CDR1 SGHTA and CDR2 FQGNSA. The DNA of the CDR3 is TGTGCCAGCAGCTCATCCGGGACAGGGTTACGCGCTGAGCAGTTCTTC. Its translation: CASSSSGTGLRAEQFF.

V and J are TRBV27 and TRBJ2-6; D possibly corresponds to TRBD1 (5 bases). The CDR3 is 16 amino acids. In germline, CDR1 is MNHEY, CDR2 SMNVEV (reference sequence). V lost 2 bases and J 6 bases, leaving 14 bases between the germline ends. For the CDR3, the DNA is TGTGCCAGCAGTTTACTTCGGGCAGGGTCGGCCAACGTCCTGACTTTC. Translated, it gives CASSLLRAGSANVLTF.

Only a few counts were recorded for this clonotype. V and J are TRBV12-5 and TRBJ2-1; no definite D call. The CDR3 has 12 amino acids. V was trimmed by 5 bases and J by 7 bases, leaving 9 bases between them. Germline CDR1 and CDR2: LGHNT and FRNRAP. Written as DNA, the CDR3 is TGTGCTAGTGGTGGTGTCGGTAATGAGCAGTTCTTC. As protein: CASGGVGNEQFF.

This chain links TRBV6-6 with TRBJ2-1, with 15 positions matching TRBD2. CDR3 size: 19 residues. The V and J ends lost 7 bases and 0 bases, in that order; junction bases with no gene match: 10. The V gene's germline CDR1 is MNHNY and CDR2 SVGAGI (reference sequence). CDR3 loop: CASILLGLAGGSSYNEQFF. The CDR3 region has the DNA TGTGCCAGCATCCTACTGGGACTAGCGGGAGGCAGCTCCTACAATGAGCAGTTCTTC.

V gene TRBV7-8 combines with J gene TRBJ1-5; 11 bases fit TRBD1. CDR3 length: 17 amino acids. Germline V gene sequence: CDR1 SGHVS, CDR2 FQNEAQ. With V trimmed by 0 bases and J by 8 bases, 9 bases remained unmatched. The CDR3 region is CASSLARGQGAIKPQHF. For the CDR3, the DNA is TGTGCCAGCAGCTTAGCTCGAGGACAGGGGGCTATCAAGCCCCAGCATTTT.

This clonotype was found many times. The J gene is TRBJ1-4, the V gene TRBV7-8, with a possible D match to TRBD1 (6 bases). V lost 2 bases and J lost 5, with 18 bases in between. This CDR3 spans 17 amino acids. Germline CDR1 is SGHVS and CDR2 is FQNEAQ. The CDR3 spells CASSLSHLGTQNEKLFF. The CDR3 DNA follows: TGTGCCAGCAGCTTATCTCACCTCGGGACACAGAATGAAAAACTGTTTTTT.

This chain uses TRBV19 with TRBJ2-1, with TRBD2 matching 11 bases. Germline V gene lookup returns CDR1 LNHDA and CDR2 SQIVND (reference sequence). V gave up 6 bases and J gave up 0 bases; unmatched junction bases: 4. The CDR3 runs 16 residues. CDR3 bases: TGTGCCAGTAGAACTACTAGCGGGAGCTCCTACAATGAGCAGTTCTTC. Its protein product is CASRTTSGSSYNEQFF.

At least ten counts were recorded for this clonotype. The chain uses TRBV7-2 and TRBJ2-7; the D is unclear. Germline V gives CDR1 SGHTA, CDR2 FQGNSA. This CDR3 comprises 15 residues. V was clipped by 1 base and J by 0 bases, with 10 bases between them. This CDR3 is CASSLGPSSSYEQYF. The CDR3, as DNA: TGTGCCAGCAGCTTAGGTCCCTCTAGCTCCTACGAGCAGTACTTC. Full variable domain (rest looked up from reference TRBV7-2 and TRBJ2-7): GAGVSQSPSNKVTEKGKDVELRCDPISGHTALYWYRQSLGQGLEFLIYFQGNSAPDKSGLPSDRFSAERTGGSVSTLTIQRTQQEDSAVYLCASSLGPSSSYEQYFGPGTRLTVT.

The rearrangement links TRBV29-1 to TRBJ2-1; TRBD1 matches 11 bases. Germline V lookup: CDR1 SQVTM, CDR2 ANQGSEA. The V gene end was trimmed by 7 bases and the J gene end by 9 bases; junction bases not matched to a gene: 8. The CDR3 extends over 13 amino acids. CDR3 coding DNA: TGCAGCGGAGGAACCGGGACAGGGGGTGAGCAGTTCTTC. This translates into CSGGTGTGGEQFF.

Only a few counts were recorded for this clonotype. V usage is TRBV9 and J usage is TRBJ1-2, with TRBD1 matching 10 bases. The CDR3 is made up of 16 amino acids. V shed 3 bases and J 4 bases; nucleotides not matched to a gene: 9. Germline values: CDR1 SGDLS, CDR2 YYNGEE. The CDR3: CASSDNPGQGTYGYTF. The CDR3 DNA follows: TGTGCCAGCAGCGACAATCCGGGACAGGGGACCTATGGCTACACCTTC.

Comments on this clonotype: The junction and the germline gene differ at one end; a read error may be behind it. The chain couples TRBV11-3 to TRBJ1-1; tentatively, D is TRBD1 (6 bases). From germline, CDR1 is SGHNT and CDR2 YENEEA. The CDR3 is made up of 16 amino acids. The CDR3 spells CASTRGRAGVNSEAFF. Written as DNA, the CDR3 is TGTGCCAGCACCCGAGGGCGGGCAGGGGTGAACTCTGAAGCTTTCTTT.

J is TRBJ1-1 and V is TRBV20-1; maybe TRBD1 (6 bases). CDR3 length: 12 amino acids. Trimming stripped 4 bases from V and 1 base from J, with 7 bases between. Germline CDR1 reads DFQATT; CDR2 reads SNEGSKA (reference sequence). The CDR3 reads CSATGANTEAFF. The CDR3 nucleotides are TGCAGTGCTACAGGGGCGAACACTGAAGCTTTCTTT.

This clonotype was seen only a few times. The chain links TRBV7-6 to TRBJ2-5, with 9 bases that match TRBD2. Per the germline V gene, CDR1 is SGHVS and CDR2 is FNYEAQ. The J segment lost 3 bases and the V segment lost 5 bases, leaving 13 bases of the junction unmatched. CDR3 size: 17 residues. The CDR3 DNA is TGTGCCAGCAGCCCCAAAGCCTCCCTAGCGGGGAAAGAGACCCAGTACTTC. Translation gives CASSPKASLAGKETQYF.

This clonotype appeared once. One end of the junction fails to match germline, which may point to a read error. V is TRBV4-1 and J is TRBJ1-5; no clear D gene. The germline CDR1 and CDR2 sequences are MGHRA and YSYEKL. The CDR3 spans 14 residues. CDR3 bases: TGTGCCAGCAGTCCGGACTACCGGGATCAGCCCCAGCATTTT. The encoded protein is CASSPDYRDQPQHF.

This clonotype was counted between two and nine times. The chain joins TRBV28 to TRBJ2-1; a possible D gene is TRBD2 (6 bases). The CDR3 is made up of 16 amino acids. The V gene lost 5 bases and the J gene lost 3 bases, with 17 bases spanning the gap. In germline, CDR1 is MDHEN, CDR2 SYDVKM. The CDR3 bases are TGTGCCAGCAGTGAATCCTATGGGGGAGGCTACAATGAGCAGTTCTTC. The encoded protein is CASSESYGGGYNEQFF.

This clonotype has at least ten counts. The rearrangement links TRBV10-3 to TRBJ1-3; D perhaps matches TRBD1 (5 bases). The V and J ends lost 8 bases and 4 bases respectively, with 15 bases between them. This CDR3 is 14 amino acids long. Germline values: CDR1 ENHRY, CDR2 SYGVKD. CDR3 bases: TGTGCCATCCGGCACCCAGGGTCCGGAAACACCATATATTTT. It yields the protein CAIRHPGSGNTIYF.

This clonotype was counted between two and nine times. The CDR3 sequence is CASSQDIGMDIQYF. The CDR3 nucleotides read TGCGCCAGCAGCCAAGATATCGGAATGGACATTCAGTACTTC. The genes are TRBV4-3 and TRBJ2-4; D ambiguous. The germline V and J ends were trimmed by 0 bases and 8 bases, with 11 bases remaining between them. Germline assignment: CDR1 LGHNA and CDR2 YSLEER. The CDR3 covers 14 residues.

This clonotype was picked up one time. V and J are TRBV28 and TRBJ1-1; no reliable D call. Trimming stripped 1 base from V and 2 bases from J, with 8 bases between. The CDR3 is made up of 14 amino acids. The V gene's germline CDR1 is MDHEN and CDR2 SYDVKM. CDR3 nucleotide sequence: TGTGCCAGCAGTTTATTCGTGAGAAACACTGAAGCTTTCTTT. Translated, it gives CASSLFVRNTEAFF.

The genes are TRBV11-2 and TRBJ2-1, with D possibly being TRBD1 (6 bases). Germline assignment: CDR1 SGHAT and CDR2 FQNNGV. The CDR3 has 18 amino acids. The V end was cut by 4 bases, the J end by 2 bases, with 21 bases between. The CDR3 nucleotides are TGTGCCAGCAGCTCCTCCCCCAGGGGCGGCCGACCCTACAATGAGCAGTTCTTC. Protein: CASSSSPRGGRPYNEQFF.

This clonotype was seen more than once but under ten times. The chain joins TRBV7-3 to TRBJ2-3, with D tentatively TRBD2 (5 bases). This CDR3 region has 16 residues. V was clipped by 5 bases and J by 0 bases, with 15 bases between them. CDR1 SGHTA and CDR2 FQGTGA come from the germline V gene. Written as DNA, the CDR3 is TGTGCCAGCAGCGGAAGCGGCGGAACTAGCACAGATACGCAGTATTTT. It is translated as CASSGSGGTSTDTQYF.

This clonotype was counted between two and nine times. The chain uses TRBV28 and TRBJ1-6, with a weak D call TRBD1 (5 bases). The CDR3 has 19 amino acids. Per germline, CDR1 MDHEN and CDR2 SYDVKM. The V end lost 2 bases, the J end lost 0 bases, and 17 bases lay between the germline ends. The CDR3 DNA reads TGTGCCAGCAGTTTAGGGGCGAAGATTCTTGGCTCCTATAATTCACCCCTCCACTTT. Translation gives CASSLGAKILGSYNSPLHF.

In this sample, this clonotype turned up a few times. The chain couples TRBV7-2 to TRBJ1-5; maybe TRBD1 (5 bases). The CDR3 runs 15 residues. V lost 0 bases to trimming and J lost 3 bases, with 9 bases between them. Germline values: CDR1 SGHTA, CDR2 FQGNSA. CDR3 nucleotide sequence: TGTGCCAGCAGCTTAGCGCCCAGGGCCAATCAGCCCCAGCATTTT. Its protein is CASSLAPRANQPQHF.

J is TRBJ1-1 and V is TRBV29-1, with D tentatively TRBD1 (5 bases). Trimming took off 7 bases at V and 6 bases at J, with 15 bases between the two ends. The CDR3 extends over 12 amino acids. Germline V CDR1 and CDR2: SQVTM, ANQGSEA. CDR3 amino acids: CSAGGAVAEAFF. As DNA, the CDR3 is TGCAGCGCTGGTGGGGCCGTGGCTGAAGCTTTCTTT. Combining the CDR3 with reference TRBV29-1 and TRBJ1-1 gives the whole variable domain SAVISQKPSRDICQRGTSLTIQCQVDSQVTMMFWYRQQPGQSLTLIATANQGSEATYESGFVIDKFPISRPNLTFSTLTVSNMSPEDSSIYLCSAGGAVAEAFFGQGTRLTVV.

This clonotype was counted a few times. The chain links TRBV28 to TRBJ1-5, with D uncertain. V dropped 2 bases and J dropped 5 bases, with 10 bases sitting between them. The germline V gene encodes CDR1 MDHEN and CDR2 SYDVKM. The CDR3 covers 14 residues. CDR3 sequence reads: CASSLQTQYQPQHF. The CDR3 DNA reads TGTGCCAGCAGTTTACAGACACAATATCAGCCCCAGCATTTT.